This TCR beta chain was retrieved from a study of memory CD4+ T cells and cytomegalovirus serostatus. At the level of the study: Donors were healthy Belgian adults, about ten CMV seropositive and fewer than 30 seronegative.

Source study methods: Out-of-frame sequences were removed, leaving around 2,000,000 distinct TCRbeta sequences. Sequencing used immunoSEQ multiplex PCR; TCRdb keeps in-frame clones, though not all of them. For V, J and clone size, that table is used; D and trimming come from the DNA. The sample has some 44,000 clones; 76% are singletons. Points from the study as a whole: The CMV-associated TCR signature appears largely within the CD4+ memory repertoire. Each of approximately 70 CMV-associated TCRbeta sequences occurred in one to five individuals.

Single viable CD3+CD4+CD8-CD45RO+ cells were sorted as the memory CD4+ T cells. Note on this clone: Its target is not known.

The ends lost 0 bases at V and 11 bases at J; junction bases unmatched: 4. The germline V gene has CDR1 GTSNPN and CDR2 SVGIG (reference sequence). The CDR3 is 13 amino acids. The V gene is TRBV30, the J gene TRBJ1-6; 7 bases agree with TRBD1. The source material was memory CD4+ T cells from blood. The receptor was isolated from an adult in good health and CMV-seronegative. CDR3: CAWSVTQGTPLHF. The DNA for the CDR3 is TGTGCCTGGAGTGTTACACAGGGGACACCCCTCCACTTT.